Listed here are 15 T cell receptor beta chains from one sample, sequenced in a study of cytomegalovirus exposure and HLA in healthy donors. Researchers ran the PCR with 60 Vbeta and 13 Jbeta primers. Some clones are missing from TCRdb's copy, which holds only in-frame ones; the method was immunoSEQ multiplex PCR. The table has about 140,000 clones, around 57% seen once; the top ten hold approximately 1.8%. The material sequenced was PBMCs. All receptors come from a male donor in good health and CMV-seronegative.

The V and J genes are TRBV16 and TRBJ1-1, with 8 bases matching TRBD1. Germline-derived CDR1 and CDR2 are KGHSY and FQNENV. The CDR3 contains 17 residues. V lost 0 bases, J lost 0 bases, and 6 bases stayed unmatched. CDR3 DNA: TGTGCCAGCAGCCAATCCGTGGACAGGGTAGTGAACACTGAAGCTTTCTTT. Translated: CASSQSVDRVVNTEAFF.

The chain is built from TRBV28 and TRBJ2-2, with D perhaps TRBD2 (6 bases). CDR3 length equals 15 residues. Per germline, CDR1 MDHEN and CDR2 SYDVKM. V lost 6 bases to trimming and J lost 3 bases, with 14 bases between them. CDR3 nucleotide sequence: TGTGCCAGCAGGTGGGAGGTAGAGGACACCGGGGAGCTGTTTTTT. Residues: CASRWEVEDTGELFF.

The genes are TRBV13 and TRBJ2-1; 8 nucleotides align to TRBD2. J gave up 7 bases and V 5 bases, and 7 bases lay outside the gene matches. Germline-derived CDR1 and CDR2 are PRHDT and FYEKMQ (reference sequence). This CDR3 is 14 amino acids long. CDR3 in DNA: TGTGCCAGCAGCGCTCCAGCGGGGGTTAATGAGCAGTTCTTC. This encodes CASSAPAGVNEQFF.

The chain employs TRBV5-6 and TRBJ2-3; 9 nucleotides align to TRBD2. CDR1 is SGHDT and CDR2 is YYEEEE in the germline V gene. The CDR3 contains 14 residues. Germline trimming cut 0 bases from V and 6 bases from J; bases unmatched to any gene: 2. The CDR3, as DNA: TGTGCCAGCAGCTTGGGACTAGCGGTCGATACGCAGTATTTT. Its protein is CASSLGLAVDTQYF.

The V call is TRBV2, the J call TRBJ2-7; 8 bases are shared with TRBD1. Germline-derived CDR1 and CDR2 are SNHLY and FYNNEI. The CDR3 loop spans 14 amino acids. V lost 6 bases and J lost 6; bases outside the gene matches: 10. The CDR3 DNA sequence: TGTGCCAGCAGGACCGGGACAGGTTCAAGCGAGCAGTACTTC. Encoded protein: CASRTGTGSSEQYF.

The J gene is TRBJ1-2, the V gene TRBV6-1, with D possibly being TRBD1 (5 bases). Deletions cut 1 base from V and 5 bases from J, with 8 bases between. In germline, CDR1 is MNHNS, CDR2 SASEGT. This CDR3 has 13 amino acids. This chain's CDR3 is CASSEGTRYGYTF. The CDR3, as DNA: TGTGCCAGCAGTGAAGGGACACGGTATGGCTACACCTTC.

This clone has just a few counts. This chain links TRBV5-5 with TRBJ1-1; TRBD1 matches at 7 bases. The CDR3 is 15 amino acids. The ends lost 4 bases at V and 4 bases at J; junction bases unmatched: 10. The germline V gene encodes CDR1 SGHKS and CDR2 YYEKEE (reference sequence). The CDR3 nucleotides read TGTGCCAGCAGCATCCTGACAGGGATGGCCACTGAAGCTTTCTTT. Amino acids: CASSILTGMATEAFF.

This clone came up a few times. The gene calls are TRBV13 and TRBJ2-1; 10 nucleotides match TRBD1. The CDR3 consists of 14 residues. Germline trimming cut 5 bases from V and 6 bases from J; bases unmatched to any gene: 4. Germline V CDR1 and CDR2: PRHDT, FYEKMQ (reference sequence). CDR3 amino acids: CASSPGQGPNEQFF. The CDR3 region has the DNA TGTGCCAGCAGCCCGGGACAGGGGCCCAATGAGCAGTTCTTC.

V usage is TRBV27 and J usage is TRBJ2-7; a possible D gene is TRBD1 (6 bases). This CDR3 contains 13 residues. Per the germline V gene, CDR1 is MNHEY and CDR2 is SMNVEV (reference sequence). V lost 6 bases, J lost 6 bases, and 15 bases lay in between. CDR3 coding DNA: TGTGCCAGCAGGGAGTTGACAGGTTCCGAGCAGTACTTC. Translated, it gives CASRELTGSEQYF.

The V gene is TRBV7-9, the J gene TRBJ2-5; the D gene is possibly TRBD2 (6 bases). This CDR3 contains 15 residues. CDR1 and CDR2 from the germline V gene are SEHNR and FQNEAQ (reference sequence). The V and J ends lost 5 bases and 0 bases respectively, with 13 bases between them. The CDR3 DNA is TGTGCCAGCAGCCCGCCCGGGGGACACCAAGAGACCCAGTACTTC. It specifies CASSPPGGHQETQYF.

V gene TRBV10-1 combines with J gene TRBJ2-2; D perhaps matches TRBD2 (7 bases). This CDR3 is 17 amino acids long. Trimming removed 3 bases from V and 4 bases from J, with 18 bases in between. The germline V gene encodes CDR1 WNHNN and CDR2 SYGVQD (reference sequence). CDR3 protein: CASSETLGGGGTGELFF. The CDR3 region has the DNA TGCGCCAGCAGTGAAACCCTAGGGGGGGGAGGCACCGGGGAGCTGTTTTTT.

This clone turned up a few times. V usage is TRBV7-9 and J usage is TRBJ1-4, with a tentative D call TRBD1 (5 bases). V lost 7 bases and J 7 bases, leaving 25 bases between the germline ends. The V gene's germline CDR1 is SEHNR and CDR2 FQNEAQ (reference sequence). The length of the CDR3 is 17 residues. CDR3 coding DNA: TGTGCCAGCACTCCCCCTGCCGCAGGGCTCTCAAGTGAAAAACTGTTTTTT. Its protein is CASTPPAAGLSSEKLFF.

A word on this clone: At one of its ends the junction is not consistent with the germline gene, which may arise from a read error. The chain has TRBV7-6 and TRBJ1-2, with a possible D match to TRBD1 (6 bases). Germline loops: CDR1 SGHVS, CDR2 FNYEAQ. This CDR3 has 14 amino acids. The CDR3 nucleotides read TGTGCCAGCAGCTTAGTGGGGGACAACTCTGGCTACACCTTC. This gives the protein CASSLVGDNSGYTF.

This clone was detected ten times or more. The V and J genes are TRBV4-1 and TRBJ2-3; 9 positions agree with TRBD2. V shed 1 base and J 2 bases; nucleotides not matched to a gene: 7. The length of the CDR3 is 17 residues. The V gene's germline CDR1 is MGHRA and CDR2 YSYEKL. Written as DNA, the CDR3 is TGCGCCAGCAGCCAAGTGAGGACTAGCGTCCTCACAGATACGCAGTATTTT. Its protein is CASSQVRTSVLTDTQYF.

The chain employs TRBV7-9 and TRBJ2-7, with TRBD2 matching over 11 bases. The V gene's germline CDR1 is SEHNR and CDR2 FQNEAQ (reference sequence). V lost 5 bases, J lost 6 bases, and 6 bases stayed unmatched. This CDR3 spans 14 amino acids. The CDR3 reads CASSGSGGAVEQYF. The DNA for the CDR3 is TGTGCCAGCAGCGGTAGCGGGGGGGCCGTCGAGCAGTACTTC.